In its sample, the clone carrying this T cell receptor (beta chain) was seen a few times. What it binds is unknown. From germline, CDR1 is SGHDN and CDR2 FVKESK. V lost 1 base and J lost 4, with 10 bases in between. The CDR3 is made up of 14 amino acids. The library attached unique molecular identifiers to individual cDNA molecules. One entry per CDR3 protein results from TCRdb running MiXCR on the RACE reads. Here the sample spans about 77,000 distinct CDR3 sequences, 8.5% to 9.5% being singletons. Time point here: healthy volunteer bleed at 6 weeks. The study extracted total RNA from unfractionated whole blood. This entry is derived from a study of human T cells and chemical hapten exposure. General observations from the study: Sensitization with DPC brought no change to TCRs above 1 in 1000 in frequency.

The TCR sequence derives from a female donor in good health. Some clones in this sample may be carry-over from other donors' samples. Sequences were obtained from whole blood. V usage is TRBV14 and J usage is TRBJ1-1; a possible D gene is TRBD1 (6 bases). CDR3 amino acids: CASSQVGGGTEAFF. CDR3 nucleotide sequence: TGTGCCAGCAGCCAAGTGGGAGGGGGCACTGAAGCTTTCTTT.